This passage covers 27 T cell receptor beta chains from one sample sequenced in a study of human T cells and chemical hapten exposure. Time point: patch test 1, 2 weeks after DPC sensitization. The treatment: therapeutic diphenylcyclopropenone sensitization with weekly scalp DPC. TCRdb passed the RACE reads through MiXCR, listing each CDR3 protein once. The sample consists of some 400,000 distinct CDR3 sequences, about 4.8% of them appearing once. Source: whole blood, taken in connection with sensitization to the hapten diphenylcyclopropenone (DPC). The source of these receptors is a woman in her forties or fifties with alopecia areata. Some clones in this sample may be carry-over from other donors' samples.

This clonotype has at least ten counts. The DNA of the CDR3 is TGTGCCAGCAGCCTGACAGACCCGACAGATACGCAGTATTTT. It specifies CASSLTDPTDTQYF. The rearrangement uses TRBV7-2 and TRBJ2-3, with a tentative D call TRBD1 (5 bases). Germline-derived CDR1 and CDR2 are SGHTA and FQGNSA. The ends were cut back, 5 bases at V and 3 bases at J, with 12 bases in the middle. The CDR3 covers 14 residues.

This clonotype was picked up a small number of times. V usage is TRBV20-1 and J usage is TRBJ2-7, with 8 positions matching TRBD1. The trim removed 5 bases at V and 2 bases at J, leaving 8 bases unmatched. Per germline, CDR1 DFQATT and CDR2 SNEGSKA (reference sequence). This CDR3 has 14 residues. For the CDR3, the DNA is TGCAGTGCTCGACCCGGACAGGGCACCTACGAGCAGTACTTC. It codes for CSARPGQGTYEQYF.

This clonotype was recorded many times. This sequence joins TRBV20-1 and TRBJ2-7; 8 bases fit TRBD2. The germline V gene encodes CDR1 DFQATT and CDR2 SNEGSKA (reference sequence). This CDR3 is 15 amino acids long. Unmatched junction bases numbered 13, after V lost 2 bases and J lost 7 bases. CDR3 region: CSARSPGRALTEQYF. The CDR3, as DNA: TGCAGTGCTAGATCACCCGGGAGGGCCCTCACGGAGCAGTACTTC.

This chain joins TRBV6-6 and TRBJ2-7; D may be TRBD1 or TRBD2 (5 bases each). Germline V lookup: CDR1 MNHNY, CDR2 SVGAGI (reference sequence). V lost 5 bases and J lost 2, with 13 bases in between. The CDR3 length is 14 residues. CDR3 in DNA: TGTGCCAGCAGTAAAGGGACGGGAACCTACGAGCAGTACTTC. Translated, it gives CASSKGTGTYEQYF.

The J gene is TRBJ1-2, the V gene TRBV28; 8 positions agree with TRBD1. Germline V gene sequence: CDR1 MDHEN, CDR2 SYDVKM. The CDR3 totals 14 residues. Germline trimming cut 4 bases from V and 2 bases from J; bases unmatched to any gene: 3. The chain's CDR3 is CASSSGQGNYGYTF. CDR3 bases: TGTGCCAGCAGTTCAGGACAGGGAAACTATGGCTACACCTTC.

This clonotype occurred many times. This chain links TRBV12-3 or TRBV12-4 with TRBJ2-3, with 7 bases lining up with TRBD2. The CDR3 is 14 residues long. The J segment lost 5 bases and the V segment lost 6 bases, leaving 8 bases of the junction unmatched. CDR3 nucleotide sequence: TGTGCCAGCAGGCCGGGAGGAGGAAGAGATACGCAGTATTTT. Protein sequence: CASRPGGGRDTQYF.

This chain uses TRBV5-1 with TRBJ2-1; D not resolved. Germline V lookup: CDR1 SGHRS, CDR2 YFSETQ. Trimming left V 2 bases short and J 0 bases short, with 12 bases between. The CDR3 has 16 amino acids. Here the CDR3 DNA reads TGCGCCAGCAGCTTATTCGGCGCCAGCTCCTACAATGAGCAGTTCTTC. Protein product: CASSLFGASSYNEQFF.

This clonotype showed up many times. V is TRBV12-3 or TRBV12-4 and J is TRBJ1-6, with 7 bases fitting TRBD1. V lost 3 bases, J lost 9 bases, and 5 bases stayed unmatched. The CDR3 extends over 14 amino acids. CDR3 sequence reads: CASSFAGGGSPLHF. The CDR3, as DNA: TGTGCCAGCAGTTTTGCAGGGGGTGGTTCACCCCTCCACTTT.

This clonotype appeared a few times. This chain joins TRBV12-3 or TRBV12-4 and TRBJ1-2; tentative D call: TRBD1 (5 bases). CDR3 length equals 14 residues. V lost 1 base and J 2 bases, leaving 8 bases between the germline ends. The CDR3 sequence is CASSLGTLNYGYTF. The CDR3 region has the DNA TGTGCCAGCAGTTTAGGGACACTCAACTATGGCTACACCTTC.

This clonotype was seen many times. The rearrangement links TRBV3-1 to TRBJ2-7; the match to TRBD1 covers 7 bases. Germline V CDR1 and CDR2: LGHDT, YNNKEL (reference sequence). Losses at the gene ends were 4 bases for V and 0 bases for J; bases not matched to a gene: 9. The CDR3 contains 16 residues. CDR3 sequence reads: CASSPAARGFSYEQYF. The CDR3 DNA reads TGTGCCAGCAGCCCCGCCGCCAGGGGGTTCTCCTACGAGCAGTACTTC.

This clonotype was counted at least ten times. The genes are TRBV12-3 or TRBV12-4 and TRBJ1-6, with D unresolved. V lost 6 bases and J 5 bases, leaving 8 bases between the germline ends. The CDR3 consists of 13 residues. In nucleotides, the CDR3 is TGTGCCAGCAGCTCGCAAGATAATTCACCCCTCCACTTT. Translating it yields CASSSQDNSPLHF.

This chain joins TRBV3-1 and TRBJ2-3; D remains unclear. V was shortened by 1 base and J by 4 bases, with 9 bases between the two germline ends. Germline V CDR1 and CDR2: LGHDT, YNNKEL (reference sequence). CDR3 size: 14 residues. This CDR3 reads CASSQGQASDTQYF. The CDR3 nucleotides read TGTGCCAGCAGCCAAGGACAAGCATCAGATACGCAGTATTTT.

This clonotype was seen ten or more times. The genes are TRBV29-1 and TRBJ1-5, with D maybe TRBD1 (6 bases). Trimming took off 0 bases at V and 6 bases at J, with 12 bases between the two ends. Germline V gene sequence: CDR1 SQVTM, CDR2 ANQGSEA. The CDR3 extends over 14 amino acids. The CDR3 loop is CSVEEAGGSQPQHF. DNA of the CDR3: TGCAGCGTTGAAGAGGCTGGGGGCAGTCAGCCCCAGCATTTT.

This clonotype showed up many times. The chain combines TRBV20-1 with TRBJ1-1, with a weak D call TRBD1 (5 bases). V was trimmed by 4 bases and J by 3 bases, leaving 15 bases between them. The CDR3 extends over 14 amino acids. CDR1 and CDR2 (germline): DFQATT, SNEGSKA (reference sequence). The CDR3 protein is CSATPEGLHTEAFF. The DNA of the CDR3 is TGCAGTGCTACTCCGGAGGGGCTCCACACTGAAGCTTTCTTT.

This clonotype occurred many times. This chain links TRBV3-1 with TRBJ2-5; 7 positions match TRBD1. Germline V gives CDR1 LGHDT, CDR2 YNNKEL (reference sequence). J gave up 2 bases and V 2 bases, and 8 bases lay outside the gene matches. The CDR3 totals 16 residues. This chain's CDR3 is CASSQYRGSGQETQYF. The CDR3 DNA reads as TGTGCCAGCAGCCAATACAGGGGAAGCGGTCAAGAGACCCAGTACTTC.

This clonotype was detected many times. The chain joins TRBV4-1 to TRBJ1-1, with TRBD1 as a possible D gene (5 bases). The germline V and J ends were trimmed by 1 base and 4 bases, with 13 bases remaining between them. Germline loops: CDR1 MGHRA, CDR2 YSYEKL. CDR3 length equals 15 residues. CDR3 DNA: TGCGCCAGCAGCCAAGTCTATCAGGGAGGCACTGAAGCTTTCTTT. This gives the protein CASSQVYQGGTEAFF.

This clonotype was counted at least ten times. The J gene is TRBJ2-7, the V gene TRBV4-1, with unresolved D. V was shortened by 0 bases and J by 7 bases, with 10 bases between the two germline ends. The germline CDR1 and CDR2 sequences are MGHRA and YSYEKL. The CDR3 spans 13 residues. The CDR3 spells CASSQDPREEQYF. In nucleotides, the CDR3 is TGCGCCAGCAGCCAAGATCCTCGAGAGGAGCAGTACTTC.

This clonotype was counted many times. CDR3 residues: CASSLSRIRTEAFF. CDR3 sequence (DNA): TGTGCCAGCAGCTTAAGTAGAATTAGAACTGAAGCTTTCTTT. The chain employs TRBV7-2 and TRBJ1-1; no reliable D call. The CDR3 contains 14 residues. The germline gives CDR1 SGHTA, CDR2 FQGNSA. V lost 2 bases and J 5 bases, leaving 12 bases between the germline ends.

This clonotype was seen many times. CDR3 region: CASSTGANQETQYF. For the CDR3, the DNA is TGTGCCAGCAGTACGGGAGCTAACCAAGAGACCCAGTACTTC. The chain is built from TRBV6-5 and TRBJ2-5; a weak D match, TRBD2 (6 bases). CDR3 length: 14 amino acids. Germline V gene data show CDR1 as MNHEY and CDR2 as SVGAGI. V shed 5 bases and J shed 0 bases, with 10 bases lying between them.

This clonotype was seen at least ten times. The chain joins TRBV12-3 or TRBV12-4 to TRBJ2-2, with 11 bases fitting TRBD2. This CDR3 has 16 amino acids. V was pared by 6 bases and J by 4 bases, with 7 bases of the junction left unmatched. The CDR3 spells CASRRLAGGVTGELFF. The CDR3, as DNA: TGTGCCAGCAGACGCCTAGCGGGGGGAGTCACCGGGGAGCTGTTTTTT.

This clonotype occurred many times. The V and J genes are TRBV5-1 and TRBJ1-4, with 7 bases matching TRBD1. Germline V gene sequence: CDR1 SGHRS, CDR2 YFSETQ. This CDR3 comprises 14 residues. The V and J ends lost 2 bases and 8 bases, in that order; junction bases with no gene match: 6. CDR3 in DNA: TGCGCCAGCAGCTTAAACACAGGGGAGGAAAAACTGTTTTTT. Translated, it gives CASSLNTGEEKLFF.

This clonotype turned up a few times. V usage is TRBV7-2 and J usage is TRBJ1-5; D is undetermined. The CDR3 is 15 residues long. Germline assignment: CDR1 SGHTA and CDR2 FQGNSA. V dropped 1 base and J dropped 3 bases, with 10 bases sitting between them. CDR3 nucleotides: TGTGCCAGCAGCTTAGAAGTAAGGGCCAATCAGCCCCAGCATTTT. Its protein product is CASSLEVRANQPQHF.

This clonotype was counted at least ten times. This sequence joins TRBV5-1 and TRBJ1-4; a weak D match, TRBD1 (5 bases). The length of the CDR3 is 15 residues. V was shortened by 0 bases and J by 8 bases, with 14 bases between the two germline ends. Germline V gene data show CDR1 as SGHRS and CDR2 as YFSETQ. In DNA form, the CDR3 reads TGCGCCAGCAGCTTGGCGGGCCCAAGGGACGAAAAACTGTTTTTT. Residues: CASSLAGPRDEKLFF.

This clonotype was found many times. The gene calls are TRBV7-2 and TRBJ2-7; D tentatively fits TRBD1 or TRBD2 (6 bases each). This CDR3 is 13 amino acids long. Germline CDR1 SGHTA, CDR2 FQGNSA. With 1 base removed from V and 6 bases from J, the gap between germline ends came to 10 bases. CDR3 DNA: TGTGCCAGCAGCTTAGACGGGGGCGGCGAGCAGTACTTC. Residues: CASSLDGGGEQYF.

This clonotype was observed a few times. The rearrangement joins TRBV13 to TRBJ2-1; 10 positions match TRBD2. This CDR3 is built from 12 residues. The V and J ends lost 2 bases and 12 bases, in that order; junction bases with no gene match: 1. Per the germline V gene, CDR1 is PRHDT and CDR2 is FYEKMQ (reference sequence). The CDR3 sequence: CASSLRLAGQFF. The CDR3 DNA reads as TGTGCCAGCAGCTTAAGACTAGCGGGGCAGTTCTTC.

This clonotype has at least ten counts. The CDR3 DNA reads as TGTGCCAGCAGTTTTCTAGCGGGCCCCTACGAGCAGTACTTC. This translates into CASSFLAGPYEQYF. The chain links TRBV28 to TRBJ2-7; TRBD2 aligns across 8 bases. There are 14 residues in the CDR3. Germline assignment: CDR1 MDHEN and CDR2 SYDVKM. The trim removed 3 bases at V and 2 bases at J, leaving 3 bases unmatched. Combining the CDR3 with reference TRBV28 and TRBJ2-7 gives the whole variable domain DVKVTQSSRYLVKRTGEKVFLECVQDMDHENMFWYRQDPGLGLRLIYFSYDVKMKEKGDIPEGYSVSREKKERFSLILESASTNQTSMYLCASSFLAGPYEQYFGPGTRLTVT.

This clonotype was found a few times. The chain employs TRBV10-3 and TRBJ2-1, with 8 bases matching TRBD1. This CDR3 contains 11 residues. Trimming cost V 3 bases and J 15 bases; bases outside gene matches: 4. Germline V CDR1 and CDR2: ENHRY, SYGVKD. The CDR3 spells CAISDGTGSFF. CDR3 nucleotide sequence: TGTGCCATCAGTGACGGGACAGGTTCGTTCTTC.